The entry below gives a single T cell receptor (beta chain) sequence along with its context. Its matching antigen is unknown. The data stem from a study of T cell responses to AZD1222 COVID-19 vaccine. Study results and caveats: The donor cohort was predominantly white British with a female majority, and clonal diversity may have been underestimated.

The protocol was immunoSEQ multiplex PCR, while the TCRdb copy is restricted to in-frame clones and leaves out a portion. The data show fewer than 200,000 clones, with 70% to 90% seen just once and around 5.8% held by the top ten. Material: peripheral blood, obtained on day 0 of AZD1222 vaccination. The TCR comes from an adult in good health.

The CDR3 DNA reads TGTGCCGGTGGTGACGGAAACTCCTACGAGCAGTACTTC. Translated: CAGGDGNSYEQYF. The chain has TRBV2 and TRBJ2-7; D unresolved. Germline CDR1 SNHLY, CDR2 FYNNEI. This CDR3 has 13 amino acids. V was shortened by 11 bases and J by 0 bases, with 14 bases between the two germline ends.